This TCR beta chain is drawn from a study of Ad26.COV2.S vaccination and SARS-CoV-2 variants. Between the trimmed V and J ends, which lost 7 bases and 3 bases, there was a span of 12 bases. Germline V CDR1 and CDR2: KGHDR, SFDVKD. This CDR3 contains 13 residues. Sample treatment: roughly 18 received Ad26.COV2.S at low or high dose, single or two shots; roughly five received placebo; per-sample allocation not given. Samples analyzed were those drawn on day 63 after the first vaccine or placebo injection. Clones were sequenced by immunoSEQ multiplex PCR, and TCRdb holds only the in-frame ones, with some missing. The sample lists roughly 420,000 clones; 70% to 90% were seen once.

This TCR was recovered from a person between 18 and 65 years old who received the Ad26.COV2.S COVID-19 vaccine or a placebo. Sequenced material: peripheral blood, taken in a trial of Ad26.COV2.S vaccine versus placebo. This chain uses TRBV24-1 with TRBJ2-7, with D perhaps given as TRBD1 or TRBD2 (5 bases each). The CDR3 sequence: CATSPGPYYEQYF. The CDR3 coding sequence is TGTGCCACCAGCCCGGGACCTTACTACGAGCAGTACTTC.